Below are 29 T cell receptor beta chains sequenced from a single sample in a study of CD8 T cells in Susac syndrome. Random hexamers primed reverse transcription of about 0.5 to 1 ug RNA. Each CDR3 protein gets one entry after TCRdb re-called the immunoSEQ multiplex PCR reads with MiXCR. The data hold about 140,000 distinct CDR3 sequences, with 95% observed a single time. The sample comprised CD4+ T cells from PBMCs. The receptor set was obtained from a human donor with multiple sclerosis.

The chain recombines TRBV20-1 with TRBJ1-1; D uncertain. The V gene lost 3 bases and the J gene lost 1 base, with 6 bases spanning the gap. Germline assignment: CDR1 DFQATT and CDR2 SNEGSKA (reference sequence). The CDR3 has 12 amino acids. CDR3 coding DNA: TGCAGTGCTAGCCTCAGGAACACTGAAGCTTTCTTT. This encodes CSASLRNTEAFF.

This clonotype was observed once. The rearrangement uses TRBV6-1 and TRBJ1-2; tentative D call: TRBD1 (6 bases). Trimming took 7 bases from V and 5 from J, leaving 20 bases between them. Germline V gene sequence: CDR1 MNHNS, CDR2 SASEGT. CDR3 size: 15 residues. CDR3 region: CASKGTYGAEYGYTF. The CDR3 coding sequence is TGTGCCAGCAAAGGGACATATGGGGCTGAATATGGCTACACCTTC.

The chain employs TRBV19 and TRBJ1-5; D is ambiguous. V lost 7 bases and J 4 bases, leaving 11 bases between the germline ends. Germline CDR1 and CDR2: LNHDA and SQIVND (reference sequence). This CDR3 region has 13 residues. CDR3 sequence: CASTEQDNQPQHF. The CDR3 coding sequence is TGTGCCAGTACCGAGCAGGATAATCAGCCCCAGCATTTT.

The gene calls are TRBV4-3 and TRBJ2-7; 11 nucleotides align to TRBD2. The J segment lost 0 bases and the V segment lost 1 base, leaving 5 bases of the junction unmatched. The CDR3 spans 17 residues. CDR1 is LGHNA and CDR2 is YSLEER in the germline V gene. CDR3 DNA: TGCGCCAGCAGCCAAGCTAGCGGGGGGTCCAGCTCCTACGAGCAGTACTTC. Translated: CASSQASGGSSSYEQYF.

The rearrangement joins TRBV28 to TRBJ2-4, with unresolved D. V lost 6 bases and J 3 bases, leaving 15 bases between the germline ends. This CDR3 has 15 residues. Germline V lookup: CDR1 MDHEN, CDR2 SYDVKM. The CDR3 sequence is CASSLGTLGKNIQYF. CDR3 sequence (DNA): TGTGCCAGCAGCCTTGGCACCTTAGGCAAAAACATTCAGTACTTC.

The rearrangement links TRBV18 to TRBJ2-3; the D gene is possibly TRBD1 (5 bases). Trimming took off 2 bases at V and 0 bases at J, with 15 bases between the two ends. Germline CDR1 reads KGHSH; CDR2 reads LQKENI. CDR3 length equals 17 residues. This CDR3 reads CASSPIRQTKSTDTQYF. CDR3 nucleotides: TGTGCCAGCTCACCAATACGACAGACCAAGAGCACAGATACGCAGTATTTT.

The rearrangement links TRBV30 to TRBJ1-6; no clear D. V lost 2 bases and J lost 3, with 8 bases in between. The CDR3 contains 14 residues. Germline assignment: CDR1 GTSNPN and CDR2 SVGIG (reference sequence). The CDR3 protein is CAWSLEVYNSPLHF. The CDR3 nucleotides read TGTGCCTGGAGTTTAGAGGTCTATAATTCACCCCTCCACTTT.

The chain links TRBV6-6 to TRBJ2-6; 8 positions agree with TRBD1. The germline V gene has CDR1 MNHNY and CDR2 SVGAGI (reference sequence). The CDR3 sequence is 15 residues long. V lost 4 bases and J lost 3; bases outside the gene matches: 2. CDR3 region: CASSSGTGGANVLTF. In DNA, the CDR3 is TGTGCCAGCAGTTCCGGGACAGGTGGGGCCAACGTCCTGACTTTC.

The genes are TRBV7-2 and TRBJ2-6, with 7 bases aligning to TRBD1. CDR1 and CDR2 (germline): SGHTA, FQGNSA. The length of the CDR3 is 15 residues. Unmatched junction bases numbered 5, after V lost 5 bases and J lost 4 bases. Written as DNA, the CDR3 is TGTGCCAGCAGCCTTGACAGGGCCGGGGCCAACGTCCTGACTTTC. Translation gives CASSLDRAGANVLTF.

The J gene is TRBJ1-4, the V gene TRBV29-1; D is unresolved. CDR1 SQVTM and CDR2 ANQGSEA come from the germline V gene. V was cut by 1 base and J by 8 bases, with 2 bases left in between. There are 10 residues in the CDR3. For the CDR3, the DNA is TGCAGCGTTGAAGTGGAAAAACTGTTTTTT. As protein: CSVEVEKLFF. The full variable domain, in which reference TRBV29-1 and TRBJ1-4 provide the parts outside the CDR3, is SAVISQKPSRDICQRGTSLTIQCQVDSQVTMMFWYRQQPGQSLTLIATANQGSEATYESGFVIDKFPISRPNLTFSTLTVSNMSPEDSSIYLCSVEVEKLFFGSGTQLSVL.

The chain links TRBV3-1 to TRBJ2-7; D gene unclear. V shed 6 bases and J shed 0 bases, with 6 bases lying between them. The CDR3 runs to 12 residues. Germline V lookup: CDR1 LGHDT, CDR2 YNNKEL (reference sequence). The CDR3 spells CASSQSSYEQYF. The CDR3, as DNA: TGTGCCAGCAGTCAGAGCTCCTACGAGCAGTACTTC.

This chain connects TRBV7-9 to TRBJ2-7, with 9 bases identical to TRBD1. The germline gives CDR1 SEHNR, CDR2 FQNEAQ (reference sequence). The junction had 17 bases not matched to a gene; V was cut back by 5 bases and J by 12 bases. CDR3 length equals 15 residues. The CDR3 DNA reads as TGTGCCAGCAGCCGAACAGGGGGCGTCAAGGACCTGCTGTACTTC. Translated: CASSRTGGVKDLLYF.

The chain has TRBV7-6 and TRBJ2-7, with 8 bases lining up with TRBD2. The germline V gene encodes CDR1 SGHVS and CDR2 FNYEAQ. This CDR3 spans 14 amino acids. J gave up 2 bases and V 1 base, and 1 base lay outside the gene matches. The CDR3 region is CASSLGSGAYEQYF. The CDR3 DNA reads TGTGCCAGCAGCTTAGGTAGCGGGGCCTACGAGCAGTACTTC.

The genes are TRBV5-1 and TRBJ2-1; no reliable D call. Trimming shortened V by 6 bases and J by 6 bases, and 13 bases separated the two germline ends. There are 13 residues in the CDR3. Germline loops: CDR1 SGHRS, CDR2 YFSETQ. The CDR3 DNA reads TGCGCCAGCAAGCTCTATTCCGTCAATGAGCAGTTCTTC. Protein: CASKLYSVNEQFF. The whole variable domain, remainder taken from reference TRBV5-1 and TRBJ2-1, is KAGVTQTPRYLIKTRGQQVTLSCSPISGHRSVSWYQQTPGQGLQFLFEYFSETQRNKGNFPGRFSGRQFSNSRSEMNVSTLELGDSALYLCASKLYSVNEQFFGPGTRLTVL.

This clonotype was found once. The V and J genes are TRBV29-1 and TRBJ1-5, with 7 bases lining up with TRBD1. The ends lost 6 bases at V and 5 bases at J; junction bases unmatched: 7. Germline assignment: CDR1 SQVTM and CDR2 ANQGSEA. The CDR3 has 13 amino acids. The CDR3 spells CSVLGQWDQPQHF. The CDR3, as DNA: TGCAGCGTCCTGGGACAGTGGGATCAGCCCCAGCATTTT.

The CDR3 DNA reads TGTGCCAGCAGTGGAGGACAGGGTCTGAATGGGGAGCAGTACTTC. It encodes CASSGGQGLNGEQYF. The rearrangement uses TRBV6-1 and TRBJ2-7; 8 bases are shared with TRBD1. Germline trimming cut 4 bases from V and 7 bases from J; bases unmatched to any gene: 12. The CDR3 runs to 15 residues. Germline CDR1 is MNHNS and CDR2 is SASEGT.

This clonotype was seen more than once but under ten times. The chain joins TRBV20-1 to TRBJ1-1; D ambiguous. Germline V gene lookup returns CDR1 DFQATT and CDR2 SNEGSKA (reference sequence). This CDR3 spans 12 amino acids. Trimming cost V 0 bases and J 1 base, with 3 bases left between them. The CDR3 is CSARESNTEAFF. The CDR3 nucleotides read TGCAGTGCTAGAGAGTCGAACACTGAAGCTTTCTTT.

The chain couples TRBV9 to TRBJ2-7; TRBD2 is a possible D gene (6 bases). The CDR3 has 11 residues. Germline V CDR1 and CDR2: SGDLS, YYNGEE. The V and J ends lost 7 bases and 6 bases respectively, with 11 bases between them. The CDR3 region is CASSSAGEQYF. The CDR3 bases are TGTGCCAGCTCTAGCGCCGGCGAGCAGTACTTC.

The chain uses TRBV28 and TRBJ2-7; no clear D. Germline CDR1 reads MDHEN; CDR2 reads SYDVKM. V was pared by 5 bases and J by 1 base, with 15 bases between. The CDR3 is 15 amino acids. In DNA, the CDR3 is TGTGCCAGCAGTCCCCTTAAGTCTGGGTCCTACGAGCAGTACTTC. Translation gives CASSPLKSGSYEQYF.

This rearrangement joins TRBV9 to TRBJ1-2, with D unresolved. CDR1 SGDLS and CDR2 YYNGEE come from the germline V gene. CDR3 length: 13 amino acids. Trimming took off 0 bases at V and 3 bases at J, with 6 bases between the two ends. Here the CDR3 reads CASSVEPDYGYTF. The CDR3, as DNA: TGTGCCAGCAGCGTAGAACCGGACTATGGCTACACCTTC.

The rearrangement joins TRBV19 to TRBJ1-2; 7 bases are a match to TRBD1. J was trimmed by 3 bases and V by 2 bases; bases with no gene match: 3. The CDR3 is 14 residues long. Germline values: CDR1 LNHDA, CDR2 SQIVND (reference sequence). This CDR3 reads CASSIRDRDYGYTF. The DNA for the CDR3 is TGTGCCAGTAGTATACGCGACAGGGACTATGGCTACACCTTC.

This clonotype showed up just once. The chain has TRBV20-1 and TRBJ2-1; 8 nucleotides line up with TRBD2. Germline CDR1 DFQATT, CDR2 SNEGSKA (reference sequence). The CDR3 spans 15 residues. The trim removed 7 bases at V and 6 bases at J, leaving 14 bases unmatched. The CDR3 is CSGSGRGLGANEQFF. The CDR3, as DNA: TGCAGTGGGAGCGGGAGAGGGTTGGGGGCCAATGAGCAGTTCTTC.

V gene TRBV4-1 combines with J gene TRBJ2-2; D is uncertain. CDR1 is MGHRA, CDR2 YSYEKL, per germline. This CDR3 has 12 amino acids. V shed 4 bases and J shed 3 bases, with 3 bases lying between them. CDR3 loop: CASSPYTGELFF. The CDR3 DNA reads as TGCGCCAGCAGCCCCTACACCGGGGAGCTGTTTTTT.

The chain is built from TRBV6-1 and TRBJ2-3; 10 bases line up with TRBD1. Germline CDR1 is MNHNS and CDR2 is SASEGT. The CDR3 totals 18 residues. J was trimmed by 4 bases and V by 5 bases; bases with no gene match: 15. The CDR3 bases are TGTGCCAGCAGTCGAACAAACGCCGGGACAGGGGTTGCAGATACGCAGTATTTT. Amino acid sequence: CASSRTNAGTGVADTQYF.

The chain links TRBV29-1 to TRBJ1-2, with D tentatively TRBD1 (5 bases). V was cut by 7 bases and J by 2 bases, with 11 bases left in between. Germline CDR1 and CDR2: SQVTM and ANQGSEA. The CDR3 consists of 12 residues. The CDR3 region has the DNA TGCAGCGCCGTGGGGGGAAACTATGGCTACACCTTC. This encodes CSAVGGNYGYTF.

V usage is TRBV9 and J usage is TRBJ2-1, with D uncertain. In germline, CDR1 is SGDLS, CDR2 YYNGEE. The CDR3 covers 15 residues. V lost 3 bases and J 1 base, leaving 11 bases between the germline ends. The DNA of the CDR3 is TGTGCCAGCAGCGCCCCGCAGGTTTCCTACAATGAGCAGTTCTTC. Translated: CASSAPQVSYNEQFF.

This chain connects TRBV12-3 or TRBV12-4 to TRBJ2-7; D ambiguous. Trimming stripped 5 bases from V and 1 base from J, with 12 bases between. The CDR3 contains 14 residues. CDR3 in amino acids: CASSPSKGSYEQYF. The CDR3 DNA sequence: TGTGCCAGCAGTCCGTCTAAGGGATCCTACGAGCAGTACTTC.

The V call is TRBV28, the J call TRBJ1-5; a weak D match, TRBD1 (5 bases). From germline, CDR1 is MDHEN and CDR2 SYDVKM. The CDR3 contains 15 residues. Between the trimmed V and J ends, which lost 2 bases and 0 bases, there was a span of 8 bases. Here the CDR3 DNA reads TGTGCCAGCAGTTTACTCCAGGGTAGCAATCAGCCCCAGCATTTT. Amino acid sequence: CASSLLQGSNQPQHF.

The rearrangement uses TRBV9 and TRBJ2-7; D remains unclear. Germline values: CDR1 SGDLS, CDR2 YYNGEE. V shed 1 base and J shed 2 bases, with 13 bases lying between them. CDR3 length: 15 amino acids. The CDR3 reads CASSVSARLAYEQYF. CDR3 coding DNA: TGTGCCAGCAGCGTATCGGCGCGTCTTGCCTACGAGCAGTACTTC. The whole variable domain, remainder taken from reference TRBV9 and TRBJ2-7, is DSGVTQTPKHLITATGQRVTLRCSPRSGDLSVYWYQQSLDQGLQFLIQYYNGEERAKGNILERFSAQQFPDLHSELNLSSLELGDSALYFCASSVSARLAYEQYFGPGTRLTVT.